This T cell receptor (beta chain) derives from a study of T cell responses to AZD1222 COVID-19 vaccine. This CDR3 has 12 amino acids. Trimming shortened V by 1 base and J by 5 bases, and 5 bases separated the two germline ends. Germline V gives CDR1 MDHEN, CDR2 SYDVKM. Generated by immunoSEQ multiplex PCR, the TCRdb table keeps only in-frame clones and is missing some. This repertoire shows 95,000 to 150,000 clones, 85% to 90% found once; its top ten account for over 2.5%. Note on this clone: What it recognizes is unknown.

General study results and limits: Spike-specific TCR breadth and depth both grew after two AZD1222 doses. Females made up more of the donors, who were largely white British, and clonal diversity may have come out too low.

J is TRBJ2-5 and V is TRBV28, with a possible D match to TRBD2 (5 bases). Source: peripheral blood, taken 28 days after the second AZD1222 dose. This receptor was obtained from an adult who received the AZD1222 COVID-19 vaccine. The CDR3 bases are TGTGCCAGCAGTTTATCGGGGGAGACCCAGTACTTC. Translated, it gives CASSLSGETQYF.